The 32 T cell receptor beta chains reported below all come from one sample, sequenced in a study of blood T cell repertoires in COVID-19. Sequencing used immunoSEQ multiplex PCR; TCRdb keeps in-frame clones, though not all of them. Among about 76,000 clones listed, 91% were seen once. Sequencing used peripheral blood. All receptors come from a human donor in a cohort sampled during active COVID-19.

This chain links TRBV25-1 with TRBJ2-3, with 11 positions matching TRBD2. V shed 3 bases and J 4 bases; nucleotides not matched to a gene: 0. Per the germline V gene, CDR1 is MGHDK and CDR2 is SYGVNS. The CDR3 totals 14 residues. This CDR3 is CASSETSGADTQYF. In DNA form, the CDR3 reads TGTGCCAGCAGTGAGACTAGCGGGGCAGATACGCAGTATTTT.

The J gene is TRBJ2-2, the V gene TRBV7-2; no reliable D call. Trimming left V 5 bases short and J 3 bases short, with 10 bases between. This CDR3 has 14 amino acids. The germline gives CDR1 SGHTA, CDR2 FQGNSA. CDR3 amino acids: CASSPGTDTGELFF. DNA of the CDR3: TGTGCCAGCAGCCCCGGCACAGACACCGGGGAGCTGTTTTTT. The full variable domain, in which reference TRBV7-2 and TRBJ2-2 provide the parts outside the CDR3, is GAGVSQSPSNKVTEKGKDVELRCDPISGHTALYWYRQSLGQGLEFLIYFQGNSAPDKSGLPSDRFSAERTGGSVSTLTIQRTQQEDSAVYLCASSPGTDTGELFFGEGSRLTVL.

The chain links TRBV18 to TRBJ1-1, with D perhaps matching TRBD1 (6 bases). Germline V lookup: CDR1 KGHSH, CDR2 LQKENI. V lost 3 bases, J lost 0 bases, and 14 bases lay in between. The CDR3 covers 16 residues. This chain's CDR3 is CASSPSPGTMNTEAFF. In nucleotides, the CDR3 is TGTGCCAGCTCACCGTCGCCAGGGACAATGAACACTGAAGCTTTCTTT.

For the CDR3, the DNA is TGTGCCAGCAGTCCGATCGGGTTTGGCACTGAAGCTTTCTTT. It codes for CASSPIGFGTEAFF. The chain employs TRBV27 and TRBJ1-1; no firm D call. The germline V gene has CDR1 MNHEY and CDR2 SMNVEV (reference sequence). This CDR3 is 14 amino acids long. With 5 bases removed from V and 4 bases from J, the gap between germline ends came to 14 bases.

This chain connects TRBV4-3 to TRBJ2-3; 11 bases line up with TRBD2. Germline V gene lookup returns CDR1 LGHNA and CDR2 YSLEER. The CDR3 extends over 18 amino acids. V lost 0 bases and J lost 6; bases outside the gene matches: 11. DNA for the CDR3: TGCGCCAGCAGCCAAGAGACGGTCTGGGGGACTAGCGGTGATACGCAGTATTTT. Translation: CASSQETVWGTSGDTQYF.

The CDR3 DNA reads as TGTGCCAGCAGCCCGCGGATTGGCGGGGAGCTGTTTTTT. It translates to CASSPRIGGELFF. The chain couples TRBV11-2 to TRBJ2-2; D remains unclear. The V and J ends lost 5 bases and 7 bases respectively, with 11 bases between them. From germline, CDR1 is SGHAT and CDR2 FQNNGV. This CDR3 has 13 amino acids. Filled out from reference TRBV11-2 and TRBJ2-2, the complete variable domain reads EAGVAQSPRYKIIEKRQSVAFWCNPISGHATLYWYQQILGQGPKLLIQFQNNGVVDDSQLPKDRFSAERLKGVDSTLKIQPAKLEDSAVYLCASSPRIGGELFFGEGSRLTVL.

This clone came up once. The chain employs TRBV12-3 or TRBV12-4 and TRBJ1-1, with D perhaps TRBD1 (5 bases). V lost 5 bases, J lost 1 base, and 8 bases lay in between. This CDR3 contains 13 residues. The CDR3 protein is CASSMTENTEAFF. CDR3 in DNA: TGTGCCAGCAGTATGACAGAGAACACTGAAGCTTTCTTT.

The chain uses TRBV4-3 and TRBJ2-1; 9 bases are shared with TRBD1. Germline V gene lookup returns CDR1 LGHNA and CDR2 YSLEER. V lost 1 base and J lost 14; bases outside the gene matches: 3. CDR3 length: 12 amino acids. In nucleotides, the CDR3 is TGCGCCAGCAGCCAAGGAGACAGGGGGGAGTTCTTC. Amino acid sequence: CASSQGDRGEFF.

This chain joins TRBV27 and TRBJ1-1, with TRBD1 matching over 7 bases. CDR3 length: 14 residues. Germline loops: CDR1 MNHEY, CDR2 SMNVEV (reference sequence). With V trimmed by 3 bases and J by 6 bases, 7 bases remained unmatched. CDR3 sequence reads: CASSFDRELAEAFF. As DNA, the CDR3 is TGTGCCAGCAGTTTTGACAGGGAATTGGCTGAAGCTTTCTTT.

The rearrangement links TRBV7-2 to TRBJ1-2; no clear D gene. CDR1 and CDR2 from the germline V gene are SGHTA and FQGNSA. The CDR3 runs to 15 residues. Trimming removed 5 bases from V and 8 bases from J, with 21 bases in between. The CDR3 DNA reads TGTGCCAGCAGCCATCCCAGCGGAGGGTCCCTAGGCTACACCTTC. As protein: CASSHPSGGSLGYTF. Looking up the rest from reference TRBV7-2 and TRBJ1-2 gives the full variable domain: GAGVSQSPSNKVTEKGKDVELRCDPISGHTALYWYRQSLGQGLEFLIYFQGNSAPDKSGLPSDRFSAERTGGSVSTLTIQRTQQEDSAVYLCASSHPSGGSLGYTFGSGTRLTVV.

The CDR3 reads CASSQVKTGATDTQYF. The CDR3 DNA sequence: TGTGCCAGCAGCCAAGTTAAAACAGGAGCCACAGATACGCAGTATTTT. The chain uses TRBV3-1 (or the pseudogene TRBV3-2) and TRBJ2-3; perhaps TRBD1 as D (5 bases). Trimming left V 1 base short and J 2 bases short, with 13 bases between. The V gene's germline CDR1 is LGHDT and CDR2 YNNKEL (reference sequence). CDR3 length: 16 residues.

This rearrangement joins TRBV7-3 to TRBJ2-1; 7 nucleotides align to TRBD1. Germline lookup yields CDR1 SGHTA and CDR2 FQGTGA. The V gene end was trimmed by 2 bases and the J gene end by 6 bases; junction bases not matched to a gene: 7. The CDR3 has 15 amino acids. CDR3 amino acids: CASSLGRTGTNEQFF. Here the CDR3 DNA reads TGTGCCAGCAGCTTAGGTCGGACAGGCACCAATGAGCAGTTCTTC.

This chain links TRBV7-2 with TRBJ2-7, with 11 bases lining up with TRBD2. The CDR3 sequence is 16 residues long. Germline CDR1 reads SGHTA; CDR2 reads FQGNSA. V trimming: 3 bases; J trimming: 3 bases; junction bases outside the gene matches: 7. In DNA, the CDR3 is TGTGCCAGCAGCTTTAGCGGGGGGGCCCAACTCTACGAGCAGTACTTC. Its protein product is CASSFSGGAQLYEQYF.

The chain is built from TRBV12-5 and TRBJ1-5, with a tentative D call TRBD1 (6 bases). The germline gives CDR1 LGHNT, CDR2 FRNRAP. CDR3 length: 12 residues. Trimming removed 7 bases from V and 7 bases from J, with 11 bases in between. In DNA, the CDR3 is TGTGCTAGTGCCCAGGGGCCGCAGCCCCAGCATTTT. Residues: CASAQGPQPQHF.

This chain joins TRBV7-2 and TRBJ2-1; 10 positions agree with TRBD2. The CDR3 is 14 residues long. V was clipped by 11 bases and J by 4 bases; unmatched bases: 8. The germline CDR1 and CDR2 sequences are SGHTA and FQGNSA. CDR3 in amino acids: CAAKRGGDYNEQFF. As DNA, the CDR3 is TGTGCCGCCAAGCGGGGGGGGGATTACAATGAGCAGTTCTTC.

The rearrangement uses TRBV4-3 and TRBJ1-4; 7 nucleotides align to TRBD1. Germline CDR1 reads LGHNA; CDR2 reads YSLEER. This CDR3 is 20 amino acids long. After removal of 3 bases from V and 5 bases from J, the junction contained 21 bases not matched to a gene. CDR3 in amino acids: CASSQGDRAALLPLNEKLFF. DNA for the CDR3: TGCGCCAGCAGCCAGGGCGACAGGGCAGCTCTATTACCTTTAAATGAAAAACTGTTTTTT.

V usage is TRBV19 and J usage is TRBJ2-3, with TRBD2 identical over 15 bases. The CDR3 is made up of 14 amino acids. Per the germline V gene, CDR1 is LNHDA and CDR2 is SQIVND (reference sequence). Trimming cost V 3 bases and J 10 bases; bases outside gene matches: 2. The CDR3 nucleotides read TGTGCCAGTAGTATCGGACTAGCGGGGGGGCCGCAGTATTTT. This codes for CASSIGLAGGPQYF.

The chain links TRBV27 to TRBJ2-7; unclear D gene. Germline CDR1 and CDR2: MNHEY and SMNVEV (reference sequence). The length of the CDR3 is 14 residues. Trimming took 4 bases from V and 3 from J, leaving 13 bases between them. CDR3 amino acids: CASSSLFGGYEQYF. CDR3 DNA: TGTGCCAGCAGTTCCCTGTTTGGCGGCTACGAGCAGTACTTC.

The gene calls are TRBV6-6 and TRBJ2-7, with a possible D match to TRBD1 (6 bases). The CDR3 extends over 14 amino acids. The germline V and J ends were trimmed by 2 bases and 6 bases, with 14 bases remaining between them. CDR1 is MNHNY, CDR2 SVGAGI, per germline (reference sequence). CDR3 in DNA: TGTGCCAGCAGTTACCCGGACAGCATCCGCGAGCAGTACTTC. Translating gives CASSYPDSIREQYF.

The rearrangement joins TRBV4-3 to TRBJ2-7; 8 positions match TRBD2. Trimming removed 4 bases from V and 7 bases from J; junction bases left unmatched: 9. CDR1 is LGHNA, CDR2 YSLEER, per germline. The CDR3 is made up of 14 amino acids. The CDR3 loop is CASSPYGGASEQYF. The CDR3 DNA is TGCGCCAGCAGCCCCTACGGGGGGGCTAGTGAGCAGTACTTC.

The chain couples TRBV20-1 to TRBJ2-3; D gene unclear. Germline loops: CDR1 DFQATT, CDR2 SNEGSKA (reference sequence). V was pared by 5 bases and J by 7 bases, with 10 bases between. There are 11 residues in the CDR3. The chain's CDR3 is CSADKANTQYF. The CDR3 DNA reads TGCAGTGCTGATAAAGCAAATACGCAGTATTTT.

The chain joins TRBV11-2 to TRBJ2-1, with 12 bases fitting TRBD1. The germline gives CDR1 SGHAT, CDR2 FQNNGV. The CDR3 is 15 residues long. V lost 5 bases and J lost 8; bases outside the gene matches: 7. Here the CDR3 DNA reads TGTGCCAGCAGCCCGGGACAGGGGGCTTTGGATGAGCAGTTCTTC. Residues: CASSPGQGALDEQFF. Filled out from reference TRBV11-2 and TRBJ2-1, the complete variable domain reads EAGVAQSPRYKIIEKRQSVAFWCNPISGHATLYWYQQILGQGPKLLIQFQNNGVVDDSQLPKDRFSAERLKGVDSTLKIQPAKLEDSAVYLCASSPGQGALDEQFFGPGTRLTVL.

The V and J genes are TRBV19 and TRBJ2-2, with 12 bases identical to TRBD1. From germline, CDR1 is LNHDA and CDR2 SQIVND (reference sequence). The CDR3 sequence is 15 residues long. J lost 7 bases, V lost 3 bases, and 3 bases had no gene match. CDR3 nucleotides: TGTGCCAGTAGTATGGGACAGGGGGCTAACGGGGAGCTGTTTTTT. Encoded protein: CASSMGQGANGELFF.

The chain joins TRBV5-5 to TRBJ1-1; D gene ambiguous. The CDR3 is made up of 13 amino acids. Germline V gene sequence: CDR1 SGHKS, CDR2 YYEKEE (reference sequence). The V end was cut by 5 bases, the J end by 3 bases, with 11 bases between. CDR3: CASRGGEHTEAFF. The DNA for the CDR3 is TGTGCCAGCAGAGGCGGTGAGCACACTGAAGCTTTCTTT.

The gene calls are TRBV10-3 and TRBJ2-2, with 7 positions matching TRBD1. V lost 3 bases and J lost 4; bases outside the gene matches: 8. Per the germline V gene, CDR1 is ENHRY and CDR2 is SYGVKD. CDR3 size: 16 residues. CDR3 coding DNA: TGTGCCATCAGTGACCCCACAGGGGCGGGCACCGGGGAGCTGTTTTTT. This gives the protein CAISDPTGAGTGELFF.

The chain recombines TRBV11-2 with TRBJ1-4; the D gene is possibly TRBD1 (5 bases). Trimming removed 5 bases from V and 4 bases from J, with 14 bases in between. Per the germline V gene, CDR1 is SGHAT and CDR2 is FQNNGV. This CDR3 region has 15 residues. The chain's CDR3 is CASSPGGVGNEKLFF. CDR3 in DNA: TGTGCCAGCAGCCCGGGGGGTGTTGGTAATGAAAAACTGTTTTTT. Full variable domain (missing parts from reference TRBV11-2 and TRBJ1-4): EAGVAQSPRYKIIEKRQSVAFWCNPISGHATLYWYQQILGQGPKLLIQFQNNGVVDDSQLPKDRFSAERLKGVDSTLKIQPAKLEDSAVYLCASSPGGVGNEKLFFGSGTQLSVL.

This clone has a single count. This rearrangement joins TRBV7-9 to TRBJ2-7, with a possible D match to TRBD2 (6 bases). The CDR3 length is 17 residues. Trimming shortened V by 1 base and J by 3 bases, and 19 bases separated the two germline ends. Germline V lookup: CDR1 SEHNR, CDR2 FQNEAQ (reference sequence). This chain's CDR3 is CASSLGEAVEGFYEQYF. CDR3 DNA sequence: TGTGCCAGCAGCTTAGGGGAGGCAGTAGAGGGTTTCTACGAGCAGTACTTC.

The V gene is TRBV3-1 (or the pseudogene TRBV3-2), the J gene TRBJ2-5; 8 nucleotides match TRBD2. This CDR3 has 18 residues. CDR1 is LGHDT, CDR2 YNNKEL, per germline (reference sequence). The ends lost 4 bases at V and 2 bases at J; junction bases unmatched: 15. DNA for the CDR3: TGTGCCAGCAGCCCCCAACCCTTTGACGGGGGGGAGCAAGAGACCCAGTACTTC. This sequence encodes CASSPQPFDGGEQETQYF.

The V gene is TRBV6-2 or TRBV6-3, the J gene TRBJ2-5, with 8 bases lining up with TRBD1. CDR3 length: 15 residues. Losses at the gene ends were 7 bases for V and 2 bases for J; bases not matched to a gene: 9. CDR1 and CDR2 from the germline V gene are MNHEY and SVGEGT. The CDR3 here is CASTPQGVVQETQYF. The CDR3 DNA reads as TGTGCCAGCACCCCACAGGGGGTGGTTCAAGAGACCCAGTACTTC.

The chain uses TRBV6-5 and TRBJ1-5; D is possibly TRBD1 (5 bases). Trimming took 2 bases from V and 3 from J, leaving 11 bases between them. The CDR3 loop spans 15 amino acids. Germline loops: CDR1 MNHEY, CDR2 SVGAGI. This CDR3 is CASSYGGGNNQPQHF. The CDR3 DNA is TGTGCCAGCAGTTACGGTGGGGGGAACAATCAGCCCCAGCATTTT.

In the case of this clone: The sample has other DNA sequences that encode this CDR3 too. The chain combines TRBV24-1 with TRBJ1-2; the match to TRBD1 covers 9 bases. Unmatched junction bases numbered 3, after V lost 3 bases and J lost 5 bases. This CDR3 region has 14 residues. Germline CDR1 is KGHDR and CDR2 is SFDVKD. CDR3 sequence reads: CATSDRDRVYGYTF. The DNA for the CDR3 is TGTGCCACCAGTGATCGGGACAGGGTATATGGCTACACCTTC.

This sequence joins TRBV19 and TRBJ1-2; D remains ambiguous. The CDR3 runs to 11 residues. The V gene lost 6 bases and the J gene lost 4 bases, with 6 bases spanning the gap. CDR1 LNHDA and CDR2 SQIVND come from the germline V gene (reference sequence). The CDR3 region has the DNA TGTGCCAGTAGCAACTTCTATGGCTACACCTTC. Translating it yields CASSNFYGYTF. Together with reference TRBV19 and TRBJ1-2, the CDR3 gives the full variable domain: DGGITQSPKYLFRKEGQNVTLSCEQNLNHDAMYWYRQDPGQGLRLIYYSQIVNDFQKGDIAEGYSVSREKKESFPLTVTSAQKNPTAFYLCASSNFYGYTFGSGTRLTVV.